Presented here are 17 T cell receptor beta chains from one specimen sequenced in a study of CD8 T cells in ankylosing spondylitis. TCRdb recomputed calls from the 5' RACE reads with MiXCR, one row per CDR3 protein. The sample gives about 200,000 distinct CDR3 sequences, roughly 25% of which show up once; 6.6% is in the top ten. Material: blood, either unsorted or a sorted T cell fraction (not recorded which). The receptor source for this set is a male donor with ankylosing spondylitis or in good health (not recorded which).

At least ten counts were recorded for this clonotype. The chain has TRBV12-3 or TRBV12-4 and TRBJ2-3, with 7 nucleotides matching TRBD2. The CDR3 runs to 12 residues. Germline trimming cut 8 bases from V and 3 bases from J; bases unmatched to any gene: 2. CDR3 in DNA: TGTGCCAGCGCGCGGGGGACAGATACGCAGTATTTT. Protein: CASARGTDTQYF.

The chain has TRBV20-1 and TRBJ2-2, with D perhaps TRBD2 (5 bases). The length of the CDR3 is 14 residues. Between the trimmed V and J ends, which lost 3 bases and 5 bases, there was a span of 13 bases. Per germline, CDR1 DFQATT and CDR2 SNEGSKA (reference sequence). The DNA for the CDR3 is TGCAGTGCTAGGGGTCAACTAGTAACCGGGGAGCTGTTTTTT. Translating gives CSARGQLVTGELFF.

This clonotype was picked up many times. This chain links TRBV6-1 with TRBJ1-4; possible D gene TRBD1, 6 bases. The V end lost 4 bases, the J end lost 2 bases, and 17 bases lay between the germline ends. Looked up from germline, CDR1 is MNHNS and CDR2 is SASEGT. CDR3 length equals 17 residues. CDR3 in amino acids: CASSVRTDGSTNEKLFF. CDR3 bases: TGTGCCAGCAGTGTCCGGACAGACGGGTCGACTAATGAAAAACTGTTTTTT.

This clonotype was seen only a few times. The chain couples TRBV29-1 to TRBJ1-3; D uncertain. Per germline, CDR1 SQVTM and CDR2 ANQGSEA. CDR3 length: 13 residues. V was trimmed by 4 bases and J by 2 bases, leaving 9 bases between them. CDR3 sequence (DNA): TGCAGCGTTGTGGGTTCGGCTGGAAACACCATATATTTT. The encoded protein is CSVVGSAGNTIYF.

This clonotype came up many times. The genes are TRBV29-1 and TRBJ1-2, with D perhaps TRBD1 (5 bases). Per the germline V gene, CDR1 is SQVTM and CDR2 is ANQGSEA. The V and J ends lost 6 bases and 1 base respectively, with 15 bases between them. This CDR3 has 14 residues. In nucleotides, the CDR3 is TGCAGCGTCGAACCCAGGGACGGTAACTATGGCTACACCTTC. Translated, it gives CSVEPRDGNYGYTF.

V and J are TRBV2 and TRBJ2-3; 7 bases line up with TRBD1. The trim removed 5 bases at V and 8 bases at J, leaving 4 bases unmatched. This CDR3 comprises 12 residues. CDR1 is SNHLY and CDR2 is FYNNEI in the germline V gene. The CDR3 spells CASSTGVGTQYF. The CDR3 coding sequence is TGTGCCAGCAGTACAGGGGTTGGTACGCAGTATTTT. The variable domain in full, with the rest retrieved from reference TRBV2 and TRBJ2-3, is EPEVTQTPSHQVTQMGQEVILRCVPISNHLYFYWYRQILGQKVEFLVSFYNNEISEKSEIFDDQFSVERPDGSNFTLKIRSTKLEDSAMYFCASSTGVGTQYFGPGTRLTVL.

V and J are TRBV29-1 and TRBJ1-5; unclear D gene. The germline V and J ends were trimmed by 7 bases and 1 base, with 14 bases remaining between them. From germline, CDR1 is SQVTM and CDR2 ANQGSEA. CDR3 size: 14 residues. CDR3 protein: CSAGTQGSNQPQHF. CDR3 coding DNA: TGCAGCGCAGGCACCCAAGGGAGCAATCAGCCCCAGCATTTT.

The chain recombines TRBV20-1 with TRBJ2-7, with D possibly TRBD1 on 6 matching bases. Trimming shortened V by 6 bases and J by 7 bases, and 19 bases separated the two germline ends. The CDR3 runs to 13 residues. CDR1 and CDR2 (germline): DFQATT, SNEGSKA (reference sequence). CDR3 region: CSAPTGTLGEQYF. DNA for the CDR3: TGCAGTGCCCCGACAGGTACCTTGGGGGAGCAGTACTTC.

In this sample, this clonotype turned up many times. The chain uses TRBV5-1 and TRBJ1-3; no clear D gene. This CDR3 has 13 amino acids. The germline CDR1 and CDR2 sequences are SGHRS and YFSETQ. V lost 5 bases and J 2 bases, leaving 8 bases between the germline ends. CDR3 residues: CASRQAAGNTIYF. The CDR3 coding sequence is TGCGCCAGCAGGCAGGCGGCTGGAAACACCATATATTTT.

This clonotype was seen more than once but under ten times. The chain links TRBV20-1 to TRBJ1-2; D is unclear. V was cut by 6 bases and J by 8 bases, with 13 bases left in between. Germline assignment: CDR1 DFQATT and CDR2 SNEGSKA (reference sequence). This CDR3 spans 11 amino acids. CDR3 nucleotide sequence: TGCAGTGCCCTTGAGGTGGGCGGCTACACCTTC. Translating it yields CSALEVGGYTF.

About this clonotype itself: Without the conserved terminal phenylalanine or tryptophan, this CDR3 likely stems from a read error. The V call is TRBV29-1, the J call TRBJ1-2; D unresolved. Trimming left V 4 bases short and J 4 bases short, with 16 bases between. The length of the CDR3 is 14 residues. Germline V gene sequence: CDR1 SQVTM, CDR2 ANQGSEA. CDR3 sequence reads: CSVVSEGTVYGYTL. The CDR3 nucleotides read TGCAGCGTTGTATCGGAGGGAACGGTCTATGGCTACACCTTA.

This clonotype was found many times. V usage is TRBV5-6 and J usage is TRBJ1-5; D gene unclear. The ends were cut back, 1 base at V and 4 bases at J, with 3 bases in the middle. Per germline, CDR1 SGHDT and CDR2 YYEEEE. The CDR3 consists of 12 residues. CDR3 sequence reads: CASSLPNQPQHF. CDR3 in DNA: TGTGCCAGCAGCTTGCCTAATCAGCCCCAGCATTTT.

This clonotype has a handful of counts. This chain connects TRBV29-1 to TRBJ2-1; perhaps TRBD2 as D (5 bases). The V and J ends lost 1 base and 6 bases respectively, with 10 bases between them. Germline loops: CDR1 SQVTM, CDR2 ANQGSEA. This CDR3 comprises 13 residues. In nucleotides, the CDR3 is TGCAGCGTTGAAGGGACTCTCTTCAATGAGCAGTTCTTC. It translates to CSVEGTLFNEQFF.

The chain couples TRBV5-1 to TRBJ2-3, with 14 bases matching TRBD2. The CDR3 runs 16 residues. Trimming at V came to 3 bases and at J to 4 bases, leaving 4 bases not matched to a gene. CDR1 is SGHRS and CDR2 is YFSETQ in the germline V gene. The CDR3 spells CASSSGLAGGADTQYF. As DNA, the CDR3 is TGCGCCAGCAGCTCCGGACTAGCGGGAGGAGCAGATACGCAGTATTTT.

This clonotype was recorded a few times. This rearrangement joins TRBV20-1 to TRBJ2-7; 7 bases match TRBD2. Germline trimming cut 3 bases from V and 0 bases from J; bases unmatched to any gene: 14. CDR1 and CDR2 (germline): DFQATT, SNEGSKA (reference sequence). The CDR3 is 17 amino acids. As DNA, the CDR3 is TGCAGTGCTAGCCTCCAATCACCGGGACTACTCTCCTACGAGCAGTACTTC. It encodes CSASLQSPGLLSYEQYF.

The V call is TRBV27, the J call TRBJ2-7, with 8 bases fitting TRBD2. V lost 4 bases and J lost 2; bases outside the gene matches: 7. This CDR3 region has 15 residues. Looked up from germline, CDR1 is MNHEY and CDR2 is SMNVEV (reference sequence). Here the CDR3 DNA reads TGTGCCAGCAGTTCCCCGGGACTAGGGGCCTACGAGCAGTACTTC. This translates into CASSSPGLGAYEQYF.

As for this clonotype: Just one base apart from a much larger clone, this may be a read error. V is TRBV7-2 and J is TRBJ1-1, with 10 bases that match TRBD1. The CDR3 runs to 15 residues. Germline values: CDR1 SGHTA, CDR2 FQGNSA. After removal of 0 bases from V and 3 bases from J, the junction contained 1 base not matched to a gene. As DNA, the CDR3 is TGTGCCAGCAGCTTAGCCGGGACAGGGGACACTGAAGCTTTCTTT. Amino acids: CASSLAGTGDTEAFF.